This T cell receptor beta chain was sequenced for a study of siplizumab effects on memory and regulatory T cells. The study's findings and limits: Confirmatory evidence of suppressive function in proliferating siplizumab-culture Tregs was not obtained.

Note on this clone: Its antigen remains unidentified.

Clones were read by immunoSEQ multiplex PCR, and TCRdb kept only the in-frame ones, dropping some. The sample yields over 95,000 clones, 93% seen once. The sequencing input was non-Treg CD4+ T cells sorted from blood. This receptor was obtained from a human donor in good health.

CDR3 in amino acids: CASSQRGASDNTDTQYF. The CDR3 DNA is TGTGCCAGCAGCCAAAGGGGGGCTAGCGACAATACAGATACGCAGTATTTT. V and J are TRBV7-2 and TRBJ2-3, with D perhaps being TRBD1 or TRBD2 (6 bases each). Trimming left V 5 bases short and J 3 bases short, with 21 bases between. Germline CDR1 SGHTA, CDR2 FQGNSA. CDR3 length: 17 amino acids. Supplemented by reference TRBV7-2 and TRBJ2-3, the full variable domain reads GAGVSQSPSNKVTEKGKDVELRCDPISGHTALYWYRQSLGQGLEFLIYFQGNSAPDKSGLPSDRFSAERTGGSVSTLTIQRTQQEDSAVYLCASSQRGASDNTDTQYFGPGTRLTVL.